The clone carrying this TCR beta chain is labeled large. These data come from a study of spatial heterogeneity in lung cancer. Looking at the study overall: Each unique TCR and UMI combination was seen more than ten times on average in raw reads.

TCRdb re-derived calls from the 5' RACE reads in MiXCR, one entry per CDR3 protein. The data contain approximately 12,000 distinct CDR3 sequences, roughly 6.2% of them seen just once; the ten biggest clones take up approximately 10%. Sample time point: sample taken at primary tumor resection. Unsorted samples of tumor, nontumor lung or frozen PBMC had their whole RNA sequenced. The donors comprised approximately 72 untreated early-stage non-small cell lung cancer patients. J gave up 2 bases and V 5 bases, and 17 bases lay outside the gene matches. There are 18 residues in the CDR3. Germline CDR1 reads SGHVS; CDR2 reads FQNEAQ.

Sequencing was performed on normal lung tissue next to the tumor, taken at surgery. This clonotype originated in a male donor with early-stage non-small cell lung cancer. This chain uses TRBV7-8 with TRBJ1-1; 7 positions agree with TRBD1. This CDR3 is CASSLYSSQGGTNTEAFF. For the CDR3, the DNA is TGTGCCAGCAGCCTATACTCTTCTCAGGGGGGGACAAACACTGAAGCTTTCTTT.